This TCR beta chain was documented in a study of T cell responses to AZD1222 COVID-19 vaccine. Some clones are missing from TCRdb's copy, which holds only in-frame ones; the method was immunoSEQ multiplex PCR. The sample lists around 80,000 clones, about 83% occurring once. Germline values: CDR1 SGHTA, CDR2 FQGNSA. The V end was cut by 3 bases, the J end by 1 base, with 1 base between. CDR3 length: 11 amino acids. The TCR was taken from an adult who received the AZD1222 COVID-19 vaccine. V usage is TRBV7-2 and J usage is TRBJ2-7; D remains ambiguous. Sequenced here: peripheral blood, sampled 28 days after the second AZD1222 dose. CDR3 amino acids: CASSFSYEQYF. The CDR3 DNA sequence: TGTGCCAGCAGCTTTTCCTACGAGCAGTACTTC. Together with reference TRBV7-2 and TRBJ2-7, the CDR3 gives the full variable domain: GAGVSQSPSNKVTEKGKDVELRCDPISGHTALYWYRQSLGQGLEFLIYFQGNSAPDKSGLPSDRFSAERTGGSVSTLTIQRTQQEDSAVYLCASSFSYEQYFGPGTRLTVT.